Following are 23 T cell receptor beta chains from one sample sequenced in a study of T cells in Graves' hyperthyroidism and ophthalmopathy. Template material for amplifying TCR beta CDR3 regions consisted of RNA transcripts. When the TCR CDR3 underwent first-round RT-PCR, the HTBI primer set was used. TCRdb re-derived calls from the multiplex PCR reads in MiXCR, one entry per CDR3 protein. This table holds nearly 600,000 distinct CDR3 sequences, approximately 14% found once. Sample: blood. These TCRs come from a young woman with Graves' hyperthyroidism that later progressed to Graves' ophthalmopathy.

In its sample, this clonotype was seen many times. The CDR3: CASTVVAVNTEAFF. The CDR3 bases are TGTGCCAGCACCGTCGTGGCGGTGAACACTGAAGCTTTCTTT. The chain joins TRBV28 to TRBJ1-1, with unresolved D. In germline, CDR1 is MDHEN, CDR2 SYDVKM. V lost 7 bases and J 0 bases, leaving 12 bases between the germline ends. The CDR3 covers 14 residues.

Many counts were recorded for this clonotype. This chain links TRBV27 with TRBJ1-1; TRBD1 is a possible D gene (5 bases). The V gene lost 11 bases and the J gene lost 0 bases, with 10 bases spanning the gap. There are 12 residues in the CDR3. Germline-derived CDR1 and CDR2 are MNHEY and SMNVEV (reference sequence). The CDR3 loop reads CAVGGVNTEAFF. CDR3 sequence (DNA): TGTGCCGTTGGAGGGGTGAACACTGAAGCTTTCTTT.

This clonotype was detected ten times or more. The chain links TRBV12-3 or TRBV12-4 to TRBJ2-3; weak D call: TRBD2 (5 bases). The ends were cut back, 8 bases at V and 4 bases at J, with 10 bases in the middle. The CDR3 runs 12 residues. CDR3 in amino acids: CASEGVADTQYF. The CDR3, as DNA: TGTGCCAGCGAGGGAGTGGCAGATACGCAGTATTTT.

Many counts were recorded for this clonotype. This sequence joins TRBV10-3 and TRBJ2-1, with 10 bases aligning to TRBD1. The CDR3 totals 16 residues. J was trimmed by 5 bases and V by 7 bases; bases with no gene match: 11. Germline V lookup: CDR1 ENHRY, CDR2 SYGVKD. The CDR3 sequence is CAITDTGTGAHNEQFF. The DNA for the CDR3 is TGTGCCATCACTGATACCGGGACAGGGGCCCACAATGAGCAGTTCTTC.

The sample holds many counts of this clonotype. The chain's CDR3 is CSARDWDAESSYEQYF. Written as DNA, the CDR3 is TGCAGTGCTAGAGATTGGGATGCGGAGAGCTCCTACGAGCAGTACTTC. The rearrangement uses TRBV20-1 and TRBJ2-7; D unclear. Trimming removed 0 bases from V and 0 bases from J, with 15 bases in between. Germline CDR1 reads DFQATT; CDR2 reads SNEGSKA (reference sequence). CDR3 size: 16 residues.

This clonotype was detected ten times or more. CDR3 region: CASSQGRINSPLHF. The CDR3 region has the DNA TGTGCCAGCAGCCAGGGACGGATCAATTCACCCCTCCACTTT. The chain is built from TRBV3-1 and TRBJ1-6; TRBD1 is a possible D gene (5 bases). Looked up from germline, CDR1 is LGHDT and CDR2 is YNNKEL (reference sequence). The length of the CDR3 is 14 residues. Trimming took 3 bases from V and 7 from J, leaving 10 bases between them. The full variable domain, completed using reference TRBV3-1 and TRBJ1-6, is DTAVSQTPKYLVTQMGNDKSIKCEQNLGHDTMYWYKQDSKKFLKIMFSYNNKELIINETVPNRFSPKSPDKAHLNLHINSLELGDSAVYFCASSQGRINSPLHFGNGTRLTVT.

This clonotype occurred many times. Here the CDR3 reads CASSLSPQEETQYF. The CDR3 nucleotides read TGTGCCAGCAGTTTATCTCCCCAGGAAGAGACCCAGTACTTC. The chain carries TRBV12-3 or TRBV12-4 and TRBJ2-5; D gene ambiguous. V was trimmed by 2 bases and J by 3 bases, leaving 10 bases between them. This CDR3 has 14 amino acids.

This clonotype was seen repeatedly, ten times or more. J is TRBJ1-1 and V is TRBV27; the D gene is possibly TRBD1 (5 bases). The germline gives CDR1 MNHEY, CDR2 SMNVEV (reference sequence). The CDR3 runs to 15 residues. Trimming stripped 0 bases from V and 0 bases from J, with 8 bases between. The CDR3, as DNA: TGTGCCAGCAGTTTATCTGCAGGGATGAACACTGAAGCTTTCTTT. Its protein product is CASSLSAGMNTEAFF.

This clonotype was picked up many times. The chain combines TRBV30 with TRBJ1-5; no definite D call. Germline V lookup: CDR1 GTSNPN, CDR2 SVGIG (reference sequence). V was cut by 0 bases and J by 7 bases, with 31 bases left in between. The CDR3 loop spans 20 amino acids. In nucleotides, the CDR3 is TGTGCCTGGAGTGTGCTTCGTGAAAAGTTCCCCCGAGGTATATGGCAGCCCCAGCATTTT. Amino acids: CAWSVLREKFPRGIWQPQHF.

Ten or more counts support this clonotype. The V call is TRBV18, the J call TRBJ1-2, with D possibly matching TRBD1 (5 bases). The ends were cut back, 0 bases at V and 7 bases at J, with 15 bases in the middle. Germline-derived CDR1 and CDR2 are KGHSH and LQKENI. This CDR3 is built from 15 residues. The chain's CDR3 is CASSPPTTVEGGYTF. CDR3 nucleotides: TGTGCCAGCTCACCACCGACGACAGTCGAAGGTGGCTACACCTTC.

This clonotype was detected many times. V usage is TRBV6-5 and J usage is TRBJ2-2; 7 nucleotides align to TRBD2. Germline-derived CDR1 and CDR2 are MNHEY and SVGAGI. The CDR3 spans 18 residues. V shed 0 bases and J 5 bases; nucleotides not matched to a gene: 12. The CDR3 here is CASSYSNLAGRVTGELFF. The DNA for the CDR3 is TGTGCCAGCAGTTACTCGAATCTTGCGGGGAGGGTGACCGGGGAGCTGTTTTTT.

This clonotype was recorded many times. The chain carries TRBV6-2 or TRBV6-3 and TRBJ2-1; D is possibly TRBD1 (6 bases). Germline values: CDR1 MNHEY, CDR2 SVGEGT. V shed 0 bases and J shed 4 bases, with 16 bases lying between them. This CDR3 is 17 amino acids long. The CDR3 is CASSYSPVQGLYNEQFF. As DNA, the CDR3 is TGTGCCAGCAGTTACTCTCCTGTACAGGGTCTTTACAATGAGCAGTTCTTC.

As concerns this clonotype: This may arise from a read error, as a much more abundant clone is one base away. This rearrangement joins TRBV19 to TRBJ2-7, with D possibly being TRBD1 (6 bases). The CDR3 runs 15 residues. Germline assignment: CDR1 LNHDA and CDR2 SQIVND (reference sequence). The V end was cut by 10 bases, the J end by 0 bases, with 19 bases between. CDR3 DNA sequence: TGTGCCAATACCGCGACAGGACTTAGCTCCTACGAGCAGTACTTC. Its protein product is CANTATGLSSYEQYF.

This clonotype was seen many times. This rearrangement joins TRBV7-3 to TRBJ1-6, with D unresolved. Trimming shortened V by 2 bases and J by 5 bases, and 13 bases separated the two germline ends. CDR1 and CDR2 (germline): SGHTA, FQGTGA. This CDR3 contains 16 residues. Here the CDR3 DNA reads TGTGCCAGCAGCTTAGACTCCGGACGGGATAATTCACCCCTCCACTTT. Encoded protein: CASSLDSGRDNSPLHF.

This clonotype came up a few times. The J gene is TRBJ1-2, the V gene TRBV5-1; D is unclear. The germline gives CDR1 SGHRS, CDR2 YFSETQ. CDR3 length: 13 residues. Trimming removed 4 bases at V and 6 bases at J, with 13 bases between. CDR3 DNA: TGCGCCAGCAGCCTTGCGGGGTTGAATGGCTACACCTTC. It encodes CASSLAGLNGYTF.

J is TRBJ1-5 and V is TRBV28, with TRBD1 as a possible D gene (5 bases). CDR3 length: 13 amino acids. V was clipped by 3 bases and J by 7 bases, with 10 bases between them. Germline V CDR1 and CDR2: MDHEN, SYDVKM. The CDR3 loop reads CASSFLGRQPQHF. The CDR3 bases are TGTGCCAGCAGTTTTTTGGGGCGACAGCCCCAGCATTTT.

The table lists this clonotype with many counts. This sequence joins TRBV19 and TRBJ1-1; D uncertain. The CDR3 is made up of 15 amino acids. V gave up 7 bases and J gave up 5 bases, with 20 bases separating them. CDR1 is LNHDA, CDR2 SQIVND, per germline (reference sequence). CDR3 loop: CASKLFRESRTEAFF. The CDR3 nucleotides read TGTGCCAGTAAACTTTTCCGGGAGTCGAGAACTGAAGCTTTCTTT.

This clonotype occurred a few times. The chain couples TRBV14 to TRBJ2-1, with 8 bases identical to TRBD1. V gave up 4 bases and J gave up 8 bases; unmatched junction bases: 7. The CDR3 consists of 14 residues. Germline CDR1 is SGHDN and CDR2 is FVKESK. CDR3 DNA sequence: TGTGCCAGCAGCCCCCGACAGGGGAGCCATGAGCAGTTCTTC. Translating it yields CASSPRQGSHEQFF.

This clonotype was counted only a few times. DNA for the CDR3: TGTGCCAGCAGCCAAGGCGGGACACAGAAAGAGACCCAGTACTTC. This encodes CASSQGGTQKETQYF. The chain combines TRBV3-1 with TRBJ2-5; D tentatively reads TRBD1 or TRBD2 (6 bases each). Per germline, CDR1 LGHDT and CDR2 YNNKEL (reference sequence). V dropped 1 base and J dropped 3 bases, with 12 bases sitting between them. CDR3 length: 15 residues.

This clonotype occurred many times. CDR3: CASSSLGQGADSPLHF. The CDR3 DNA is TGTGCCAGCAGTAGTCTGGGACAGGGGGCGGATTCACCCCTCCACTTT. V and J are TRBV28 and TRBJ1-6; 12 nucleotides match TRBD1. Germline CDR1 reads MDHEN; CDR2 reads SYDVKM. The CDR3 spans 16 residues. The V and J ends lost 5 bases and 8 bases, in that order; junction bases with no gene match: 7.

This clonotype was observed a few times. Germline is not matched at one junction end, which may reflect a read error. As DNA, the CDR3 is TGTGCCAGCAGTTCCCAGGGTCTCTTCAATCAGCCCCAGCATTTT. Protein sequence: CASSSQGLFNQPQHF. The rearrangement uses TRBV10-3 and TRBJ1-5; a weak D match, TRBD1 (5 bases). CDR3 size: 15 residues. CDR1 is ENHRY, CDR2 SYGVKD, per germline.

This clonotype was recorded at least ten times. The chain joins TRBV28 to TRBJ1-2; TRBD1 agrees at 7 bases. Germline CDR1 is MDHEN and CDR2 is SYDVKM. The CDR3 extends over 15 amino acids. V shed 2 bases and J 4 bases; nucleotides not matched to a gene: 7. CDR3 region: CASSLSVGDSYGYTF. CDR3 nucleotide sequence: TGTGCCAGCAGTTTAAGCGTGGGGGACAGCTATGGCTACACCTTC.

Concerning this clonotype itself: One end of the junction is discordant with germline, which a read error may explain. For the CDR3, the DNA is TGTGCCAGCAGATTAGGGGCTCTTGGCGAGCAGTACTTC. This translates into CASRLGALGEQYF. V usage is TRBV7-9 and J usage is TRBJ2-7; tentatively, D is TRBD1 (5 bases). Germline CDR1 reads SEHNR; CDR2 reads FQNEAQ (reference sequence). The CDR3 is 13 residues long.